What follows describes a single T cell receptor (beta chain). Its antigen specificity is not known. No much larger clonotype is one base removed from it; base qualities were not supplied. These data are taken from a study of identical twins (dated by TCRdb to about 2016). With regard to the full study: To test whether fetal clonotypes persist, the study used deep sequencing on TCR alpha and beta repertoires from monozygotic twins, unrelated adults of various ages, and cord blood. To rule out contamination, replicate twin experiments were performed at different times with different library preparation protocols. General findings and caveats noted by the study authors: Out-of-frame TCR alpha sequences shared between twins showed an excess of low generation-probability sequences compared with coincidental sharing between unrelated individuals. Because the same donors could not be followed over many years, the conclusions relied on cross-sectional statistical analysis. Invariant T cells such as MAIT and iNKT could partly confound zero-insertion analyses, although diverse VJ usage argued against such confounding for most clonotypes. Out-of-frame TCR alpha sharing in monozygotic twins was systematically underestimated by recombination models, whereas sharing between unrelated individuals was in agreement with the recombination models. The excess sharing between twins in beta out-of-frame sequences was weaker because fewer shared sequences reduced the signal-to-noise ratio. Fewer insertions were carried by abundant cord blood beta clonotypes, a similar but weaker trend appeared in young adult naive repertoires, and no such trend appeared in memory repertoires.

V is trimmed back by 6 bases and J by 7 bases, and the junction contains 7 bases that no gene match accounts for. CDR1 and CDR2 (KGHDR, SFDVKD) derive from the germline V gene. The CDR3 covers 14 residues, taking in both the cysteine and the phenylalanine. The DNA shown is the 42-base CDR3, in frame from base 1. Every donor in the study was a healthy Caucasian. Three pairs of female monozygotic twins, all aged about 18 to 30 years, made up the twin cohort. RNA for TCR libraries was isolated from peripheral blood mononuclear cells. Library creation used 5' RACE. The reads were generated on an Illumina HiSeq 2000. Template switching added a universal primer binding site, and the final cDNA carried a unique molecular identifier that allowed TCR cDNA molecules to be counted accurately. First-strand cDNA for TCR alpha and beta chains was synthesized from specific primers in the conserved constant-segment region. To control for contamination, each cDNA library was double barcoded with a SMART-Mk sample barcode plus Illumina barcodes. TruSeq adapter sequences, together with Illumina sample barcodes, were added in two successive PCR steps. The Illumina HiSeq platform was used with custom primers to sequence TCR alpha and beta cDNA libraries. The authors processed their data as follows. Unique molecular identifiers were extracted from raw reads with MiGEC, and CDR3 positions were determined with MiXCR. Recombination models were inferred per individual with the repgenHMM and IGoR tools using an EM algorithm. Shared clonotype analysis was performed with the tcR package in R, normalizing sharing by the product of cloneset sizes. To study raw recombination without the effects of thymic and clonal selection, out-of-frame nonproductive sequences were analyzed. TCRdb reprocessing: public reads trimmed at Q25 with fastp, clones called with MiXCR, in-frame beta chains kept. Every CDR3 protein is listed once, alongside the most common genes and DNA of its rows. The V and J calls reflect TCRdb's pipeline rather than the authors' work. The sample data list 690,000 or so distinct CDR3 sequences, and 8.5% to 9.5% of these were observed just once. 0.75% to 1% of the sample is held by the ten biggest clonotypes.

These sequences were also reported in another study, on yellow fever vaccine responses in identical twins. As that second paper reports: According to the authors, in identical twins the way T cells responded to vaccination appeared partly convergent and partly personalized. In identical twins, the study followed T cell clones that responded to the vaccine with precision.

The specimen sequenced was PBMCs. This receptor was taken from a woman aged 18-30 years in good health. The rearrangement combines TRBV24-1 with TRBJ2-5; TRBD1 lines up with 10 middle nucleotides. In nucleotide form, the sequence is TGTGCCACCAGTATGGGACAGGGGCTACGGACCCAGTACTTC. This yields the protein CATSMGQGLRTQYF.